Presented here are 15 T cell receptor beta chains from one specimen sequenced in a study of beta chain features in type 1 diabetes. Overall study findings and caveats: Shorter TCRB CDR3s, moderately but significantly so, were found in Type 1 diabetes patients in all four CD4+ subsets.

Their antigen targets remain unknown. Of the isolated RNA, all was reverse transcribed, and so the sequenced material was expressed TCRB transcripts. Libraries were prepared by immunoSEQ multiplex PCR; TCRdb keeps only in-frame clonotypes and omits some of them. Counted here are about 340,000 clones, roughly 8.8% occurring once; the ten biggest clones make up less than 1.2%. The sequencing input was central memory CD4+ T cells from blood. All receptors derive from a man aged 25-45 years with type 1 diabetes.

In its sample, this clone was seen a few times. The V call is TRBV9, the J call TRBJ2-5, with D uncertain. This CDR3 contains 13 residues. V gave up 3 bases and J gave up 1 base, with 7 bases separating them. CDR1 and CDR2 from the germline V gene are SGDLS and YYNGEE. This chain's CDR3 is CASSAWSQETQYF. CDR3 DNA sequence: TGTGCCAGCAGCGCTTGGTCCCAAGAGACCCAGTACTTC. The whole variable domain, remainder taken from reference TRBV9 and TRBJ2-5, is DSGVTQTPKHLITATGQRVTLRCSPRSGDLSVYWYQQSLDQGLQFLIQYYNGEERAKGNILERFSAQQFPDLHSELNLSSLELGDSALYFCASSAWSQETQYFGPGTRLLVL.

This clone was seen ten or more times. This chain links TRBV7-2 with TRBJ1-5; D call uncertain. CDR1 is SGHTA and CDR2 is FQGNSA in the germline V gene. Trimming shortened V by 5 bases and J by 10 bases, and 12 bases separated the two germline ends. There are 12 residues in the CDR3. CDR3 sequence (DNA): TGTGCCAGCAGCCAAGATTCCGGCCCCCAGCATTTT. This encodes CASSQDSGPQHF.

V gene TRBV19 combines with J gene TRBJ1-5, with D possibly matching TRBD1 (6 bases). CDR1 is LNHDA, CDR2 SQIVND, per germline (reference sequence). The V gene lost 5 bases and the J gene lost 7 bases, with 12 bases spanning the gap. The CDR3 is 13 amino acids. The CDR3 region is CASSEGGSQPQHF. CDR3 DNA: TGTGCCAGTAGTGAGGGGGGATCCCAGCCCCAGCATTTT.

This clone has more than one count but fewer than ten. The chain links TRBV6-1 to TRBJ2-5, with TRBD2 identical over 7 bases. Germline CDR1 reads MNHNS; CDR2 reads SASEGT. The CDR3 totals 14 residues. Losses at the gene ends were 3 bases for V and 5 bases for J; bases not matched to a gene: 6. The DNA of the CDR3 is TGTGCCAGCAGTGATAGAACTAGCGTCGAGACCCAGTACTTC. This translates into CASSDRTSVETQYF.

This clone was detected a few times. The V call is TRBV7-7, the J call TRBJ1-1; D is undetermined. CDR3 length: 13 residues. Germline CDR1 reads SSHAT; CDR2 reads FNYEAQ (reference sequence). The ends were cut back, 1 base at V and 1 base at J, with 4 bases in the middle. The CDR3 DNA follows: TGTGCCAGCAGCTTAGATGAGAACACTGAAGCTTTCTTT. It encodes CASSLDENTEAFF.

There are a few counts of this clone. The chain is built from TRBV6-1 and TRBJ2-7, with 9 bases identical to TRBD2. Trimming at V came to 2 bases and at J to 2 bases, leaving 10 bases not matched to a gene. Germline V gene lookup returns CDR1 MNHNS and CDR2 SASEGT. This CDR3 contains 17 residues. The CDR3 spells CASSERGSSGAAYEQYF. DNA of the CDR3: TGTGCCAGCAGTGAAAGGGGTTCTAGCGGGGCCGCCTACGAGCAGTACTTC.

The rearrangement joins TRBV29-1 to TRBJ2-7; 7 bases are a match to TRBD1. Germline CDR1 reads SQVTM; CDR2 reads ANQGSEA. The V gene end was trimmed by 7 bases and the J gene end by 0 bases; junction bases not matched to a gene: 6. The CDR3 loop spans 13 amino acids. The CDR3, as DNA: TGCAGCGAATACAGGGGATTCTCCTACGAGCAGTACTTC. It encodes CSEYRGFSYEQYF.

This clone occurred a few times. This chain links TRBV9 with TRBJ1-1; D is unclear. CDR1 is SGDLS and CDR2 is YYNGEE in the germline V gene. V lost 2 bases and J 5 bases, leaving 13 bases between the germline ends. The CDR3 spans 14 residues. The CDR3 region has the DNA TGTGCCAGCAGCGTCGGTCCCATCGGAACTGAAGCTTTCTTT. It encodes CASSVGPIGTEAFF.

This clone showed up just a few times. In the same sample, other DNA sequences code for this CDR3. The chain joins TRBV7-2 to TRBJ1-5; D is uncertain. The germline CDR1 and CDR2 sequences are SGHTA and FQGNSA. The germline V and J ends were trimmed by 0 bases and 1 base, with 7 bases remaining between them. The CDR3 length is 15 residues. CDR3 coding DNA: TGTGCCAGCAGCTTAGCGCGGGTCAGCAATCAGCCCCAGCATTTT. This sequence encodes CASSLARVSNQPQHF.

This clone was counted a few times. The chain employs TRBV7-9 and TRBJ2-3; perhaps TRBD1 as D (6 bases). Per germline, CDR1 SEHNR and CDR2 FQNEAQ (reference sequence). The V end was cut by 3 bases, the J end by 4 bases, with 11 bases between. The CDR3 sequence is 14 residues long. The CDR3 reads CASSLYEGADTQYF. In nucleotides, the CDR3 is TGTGCCAGCAGCTTGTACGAGGGGGCAGATACGCAGTATTTT.

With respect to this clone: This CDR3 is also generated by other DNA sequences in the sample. CDR3 DNA: TGTGCCAGCTCACCTAATCAAGAGACCCAGTACTTC. Its translation is CASSPNQETQYF. This chain uses TRBV18 with TRBJ2-5; D uncertain. This CDR3 comprises 12 residues. Germline CDR1 reads KGHSH; CDR2 reads LQKENI. The ends were cut back, 3 bases at V and 2 bases at J, with 4 bases in the middle.

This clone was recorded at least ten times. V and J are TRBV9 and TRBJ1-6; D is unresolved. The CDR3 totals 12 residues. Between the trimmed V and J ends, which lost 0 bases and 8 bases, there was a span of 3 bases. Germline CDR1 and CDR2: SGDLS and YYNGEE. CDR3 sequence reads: CASSVADSPLHF. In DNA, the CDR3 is TGTGCCAGCAGCGTAGCTGATTCACCCCTCCACTTT.

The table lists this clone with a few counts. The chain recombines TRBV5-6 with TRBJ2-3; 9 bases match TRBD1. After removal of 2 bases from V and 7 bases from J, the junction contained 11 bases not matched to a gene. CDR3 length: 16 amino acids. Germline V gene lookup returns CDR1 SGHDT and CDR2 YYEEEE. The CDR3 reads CASSLAVGTGQYTQYF. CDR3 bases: TGTGCCAGCAGCTTAGCTGTTGGGACAGGGCAATATACGCAGTATTTT. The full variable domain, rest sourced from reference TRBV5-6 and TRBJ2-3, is DAGVTQSPTHLIKTRGQQVTLRCSPKSGHDTVSWYQQALGQGPQFIFQYYEEEERQRGNFPDRFSGHQFPNYSSELNVNALLLGDSALYLCASSLAVGTGQYTQYFGPGTRLTVL.

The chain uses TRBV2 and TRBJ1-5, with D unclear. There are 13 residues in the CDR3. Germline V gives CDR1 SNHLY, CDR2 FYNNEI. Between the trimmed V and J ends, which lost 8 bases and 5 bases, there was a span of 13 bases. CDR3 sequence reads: CASGRGSDQPQHF. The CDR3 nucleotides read TGTGCCAGCGGAAGAGGCTCCGATCAGCCCCAGCATTTT.

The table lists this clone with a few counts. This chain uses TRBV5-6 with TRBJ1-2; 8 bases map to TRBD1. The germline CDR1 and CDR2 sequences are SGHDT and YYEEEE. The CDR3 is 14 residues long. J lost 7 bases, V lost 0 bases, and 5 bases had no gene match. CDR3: CASSLDDRGPGYTF. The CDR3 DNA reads TGTGCCAGCAGCTTGGATGACAGGGGTCCTGGCTACACCTTC.